This TCR beta chain stems from a study of graft-versus-host responses after intestinal transplantation. The wider study: The transplants performed in recipients were multivisceral, liver-intestinal, or isolated intestinal. Study results and caveats: Allografts carried high graft-versus-host to host-versus-graft clonal ratios in patients having graft-donor T cell macrochimerism. Recipient marrow harbored GvH clones, some of which surfaced first in ileum or blood. Peak GvH clone levels in circulation were associated with early post-transplant HvG declines.

The CDR3 covers 15 residues. Germline lookup yields CDR1 SGHRS and CDR2 YFSETQ. The V and J ends lost 1 base and 2 bases, in that order; junction bases with no gene match: 5. This clone came up once. Its antigen is not known. The table came from immunoSEQ multiplex PCR; TCRdb's copy has only in-frame clones and leaves some out. This table has over 100,000 clones, roughly 87% appearing once. This TCR was recovered from a human donor who received an intestinal transplant. V usage is TRBV5-1 and J usage is TRBJ2-5; the match to TRBD1 covers 7 bases. Material: unstimulated CD4+ T cells sorted from spleen or lymph node cells, obtained before intestinal transplant. The chain's CDR3 is CASSLMDRRQETQYF. Written as DNA, the CDR3 is TGCGCCAGCAGCTTGATGGACAGGAGACAAGAGACCCAGTACTTC.